This entry describes one T cell receptor (beta chain). The antigen remains unidentified. Generated by immunoSEQ multiplex PCR, the TCRdb table keeps only in-frame clones and is missing some. Among 130,000 to 150,000 clones listed, roughly 87% were seen once. Germline values: CDR1 SQVTM, CDR2 ANQGSEA. The CDR3 consists of 14 residues. V lost 4 bases to trimming and J lost 2 bases; unmatched junction nucleotides: 5. The data belong to a study of cytomegalovirus exposure and HLA in healthy donors. Overall study: The platform used for the roughly 130 validation repertoires matched that of the approximately 670 first-cohort repertoires, a later analysis reported. Regarding the study as a whole: 164 TCR beta chains were listed as cytomegalovirus-associated.

The sample consisted of PBMCs. The sequence was obtained from a man younger than 35 in good health and CMV-seropositive. V is TRBV29-1 and J is TRBJ2-7, with 10 bases lining up with TRBD2. The CDR3 protein is CSVARTSGPYEQYF. The CDR3, as DNA: TGCAGCGTTGCTCGGACTAGCGGACCCTACGAGCAGTACTTC.